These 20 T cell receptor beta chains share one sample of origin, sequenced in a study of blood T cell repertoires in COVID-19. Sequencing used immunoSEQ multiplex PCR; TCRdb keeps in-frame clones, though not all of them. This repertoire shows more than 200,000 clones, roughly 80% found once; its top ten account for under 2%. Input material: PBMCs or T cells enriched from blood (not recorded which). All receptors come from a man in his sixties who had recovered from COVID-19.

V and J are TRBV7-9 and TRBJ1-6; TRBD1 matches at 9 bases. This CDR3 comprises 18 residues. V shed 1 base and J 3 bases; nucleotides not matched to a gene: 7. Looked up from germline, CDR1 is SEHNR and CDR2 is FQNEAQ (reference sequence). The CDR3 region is CASSLGGQGDLYNSPLHF. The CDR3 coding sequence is TGTGCCAGCAGCTTAGGGGGACAGGGTGATCTCTATAATTCACCCCTCCACTTT.

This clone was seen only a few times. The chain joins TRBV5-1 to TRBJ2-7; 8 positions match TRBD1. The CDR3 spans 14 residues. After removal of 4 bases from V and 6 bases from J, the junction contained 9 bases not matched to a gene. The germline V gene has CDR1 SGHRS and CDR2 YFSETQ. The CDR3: CASSVDRARGEQYF. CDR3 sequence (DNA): TGCGCCAGCAGCGTGGACAGGGCTCGGGGCGAGCAGTACTTC.

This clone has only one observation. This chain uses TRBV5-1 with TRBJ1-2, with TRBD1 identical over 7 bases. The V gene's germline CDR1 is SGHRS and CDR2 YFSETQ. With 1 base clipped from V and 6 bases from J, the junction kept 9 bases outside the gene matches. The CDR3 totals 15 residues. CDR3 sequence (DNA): TGCGCCAGCAGCTTGATACTGGGACAGACTGATGGCTACACCTTC. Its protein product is CASSLILGQTDGYTF.

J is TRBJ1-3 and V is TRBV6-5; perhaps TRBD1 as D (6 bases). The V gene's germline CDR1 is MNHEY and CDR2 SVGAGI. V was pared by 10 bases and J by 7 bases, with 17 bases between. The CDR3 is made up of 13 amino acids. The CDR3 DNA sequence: TGTGCCACCACCCGGGGGGCCGGGAACACCATATATTTT. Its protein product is CATTRGAGNTIYF.

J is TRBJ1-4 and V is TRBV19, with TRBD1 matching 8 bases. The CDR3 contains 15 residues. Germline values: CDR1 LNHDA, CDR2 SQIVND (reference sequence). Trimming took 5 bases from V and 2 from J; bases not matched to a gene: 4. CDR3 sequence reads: CASSVQGATNEKLFF. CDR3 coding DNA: TGTGCCAGTAGTGTCCAGGGGGCGACTAATGAAAAACTGTTTTTT. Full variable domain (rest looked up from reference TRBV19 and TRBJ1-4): DGGITQSPKYLFRKEGQNVTLSCEQNLNHDAMYWYRQDPGQGLRLIYYSQIVNDFQKGDIAEGYSVSREKKESFPLTVTSAQKNPTAFYLCASSVQGATNEKLFFGSGTQLSVL.

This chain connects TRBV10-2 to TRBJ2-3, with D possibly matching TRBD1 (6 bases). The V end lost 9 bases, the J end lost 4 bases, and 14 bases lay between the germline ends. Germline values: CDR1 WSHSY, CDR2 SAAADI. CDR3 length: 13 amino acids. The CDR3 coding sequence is TGCGCCAGTTCATTCCAGGGGCCAGATACGCAGTATTTT. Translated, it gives CASSFQGPDTQYF.

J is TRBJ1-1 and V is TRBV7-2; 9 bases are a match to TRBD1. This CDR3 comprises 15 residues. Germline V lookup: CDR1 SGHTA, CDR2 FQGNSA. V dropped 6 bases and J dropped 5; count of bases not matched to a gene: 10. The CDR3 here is CASRPGQGPGTEAFF. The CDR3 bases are TGTGCCAGCAGACCGGGACAGGGTCCGGGAACTGAAGCTTTCTTT.

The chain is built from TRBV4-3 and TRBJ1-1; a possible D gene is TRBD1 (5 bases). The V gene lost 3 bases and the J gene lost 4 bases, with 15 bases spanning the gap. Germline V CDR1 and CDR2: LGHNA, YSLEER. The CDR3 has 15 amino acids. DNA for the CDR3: TGCGCCAGCAGCCAGGTGGGGCCCCCTACCACTGAAGCTTTCTTT. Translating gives CASSQVGPPTTEAFF.

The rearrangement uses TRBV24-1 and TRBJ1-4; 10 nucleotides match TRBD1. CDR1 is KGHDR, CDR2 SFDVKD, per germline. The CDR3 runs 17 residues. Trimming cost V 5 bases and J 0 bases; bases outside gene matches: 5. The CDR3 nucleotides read TGTGCCACCAGTGCGGGACAGGGGAGTACAACTAATGAAAAACTGTTTTTT. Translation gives CATSAGQGSTTNEKLFF.

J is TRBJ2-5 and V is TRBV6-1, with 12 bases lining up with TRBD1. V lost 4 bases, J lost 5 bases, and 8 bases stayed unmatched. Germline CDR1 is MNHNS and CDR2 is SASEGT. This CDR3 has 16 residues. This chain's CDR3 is CASSGPGQGAWETQYF. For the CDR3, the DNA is TGTGCCAGCAGTGGGCCGGGACAGGGGGCATGGGAGACCCAGTACTTC.

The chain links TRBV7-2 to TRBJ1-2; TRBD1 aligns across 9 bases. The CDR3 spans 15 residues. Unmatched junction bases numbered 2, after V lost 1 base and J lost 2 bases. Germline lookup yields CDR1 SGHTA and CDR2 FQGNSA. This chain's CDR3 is CASSLGTGENYGYTF. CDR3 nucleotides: TGTGCCAGCAGCTTAGGGACAGGGGAAAACTATGGCTACACCTTC.

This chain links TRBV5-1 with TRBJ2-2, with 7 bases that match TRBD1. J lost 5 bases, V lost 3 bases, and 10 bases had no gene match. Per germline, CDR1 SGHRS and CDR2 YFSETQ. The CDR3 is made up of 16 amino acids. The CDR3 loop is CASSSRGQGETGELFF. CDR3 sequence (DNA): TGCGCCAGCAGCTCGAGGGGGCAGGGTGAAACCGGGGAGCTGTTTTTT.

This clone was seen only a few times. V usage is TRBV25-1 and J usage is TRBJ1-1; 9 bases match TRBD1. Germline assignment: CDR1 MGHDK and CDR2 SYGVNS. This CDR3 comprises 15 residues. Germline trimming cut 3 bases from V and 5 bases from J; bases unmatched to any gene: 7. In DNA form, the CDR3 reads TGTGCCAGCAGTGAGGGGGGACAGGGCGGGACTGAAGCTTTCTTT. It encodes CASSEGGQGGTEAFF.

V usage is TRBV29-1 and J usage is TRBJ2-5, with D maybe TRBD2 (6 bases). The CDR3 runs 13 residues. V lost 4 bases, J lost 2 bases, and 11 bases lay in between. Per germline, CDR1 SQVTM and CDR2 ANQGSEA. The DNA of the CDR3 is TGCAGCGTTGTACCTGCGGGGCAAGAGACCCAGTACTTC. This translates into CSVVPAGQETQYF.

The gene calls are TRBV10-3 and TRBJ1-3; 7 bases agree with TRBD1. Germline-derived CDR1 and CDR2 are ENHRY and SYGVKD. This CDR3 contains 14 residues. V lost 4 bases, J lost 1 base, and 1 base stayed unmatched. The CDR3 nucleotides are TGTGCCATCAGTGCAGGGGGTTCTGGAAACACCATATATTTT. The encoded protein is CAISAGGSGNTIYF.

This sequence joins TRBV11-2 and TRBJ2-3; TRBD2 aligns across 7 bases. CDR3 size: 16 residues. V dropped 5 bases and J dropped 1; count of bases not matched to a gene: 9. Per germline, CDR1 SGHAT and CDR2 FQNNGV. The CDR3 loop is CASSPNRLAGTDTQYF. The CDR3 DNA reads TGTGCCAGCAGCCCGAATCGGCTAGCGGGCACAGATACGCAGTATTTT.

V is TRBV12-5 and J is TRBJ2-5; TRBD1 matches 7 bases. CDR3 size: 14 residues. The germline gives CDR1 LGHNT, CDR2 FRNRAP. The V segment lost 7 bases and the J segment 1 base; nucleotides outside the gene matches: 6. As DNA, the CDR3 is TGTGCTAGTGACAAAGGGACAGTCCAAGAGACCCAGTACTTC. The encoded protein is CASDKGTVQETQYF.

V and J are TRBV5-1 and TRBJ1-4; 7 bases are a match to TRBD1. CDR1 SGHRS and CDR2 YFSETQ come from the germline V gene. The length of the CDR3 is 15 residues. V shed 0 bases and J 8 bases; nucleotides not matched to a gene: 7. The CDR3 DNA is TGCGCCAGCAGCTTGGGGACAGGCTTGTGGGAAAAACTGTTTTTT. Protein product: CASSLGTGLWEKLFF.

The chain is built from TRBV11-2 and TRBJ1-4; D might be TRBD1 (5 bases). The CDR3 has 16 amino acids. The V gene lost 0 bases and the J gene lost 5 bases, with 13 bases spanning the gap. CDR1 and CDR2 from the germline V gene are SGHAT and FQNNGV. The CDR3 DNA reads TGTGCCAGCAGCTTAGATAGGGCAGGGCCCAATGAAAAACTGTTTTTT. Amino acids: CASSLDRAGPNEKLFF. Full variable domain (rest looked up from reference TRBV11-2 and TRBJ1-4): EAGVAQSPRYKIIEKRQSVAFWCNPISGHATLYWYQQILGQGPKLLIQFQNNGVVDDSQLPKDRFSAERLKGVDSTLKIQPAKLEDSAVYLCASSLDRAGPNEKLFFGSGTQLSVL.

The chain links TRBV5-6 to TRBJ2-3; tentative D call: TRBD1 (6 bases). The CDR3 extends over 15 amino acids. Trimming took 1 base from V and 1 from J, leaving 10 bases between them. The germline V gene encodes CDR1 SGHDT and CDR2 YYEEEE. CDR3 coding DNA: TGTGCCAGCAGCTTGACAGGGTGGGGCACAGATACGCAGTATTTT. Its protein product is CASSLTGWGTDTQYF.